The 17 T cell receptor beta chains below were found in one sample sequenced in a study of blood T cells in healthy people across ages. A second about 7 to 12 cycle PCR used barcoded and J-beta primers. TCRdb re-derived calls from the 5' RACE reads in MiXCR, one entry per CDR3 protein. The sample lists 1,800,000 or so distinct CDR3 sequences; roughly 43% were seen once. Specimen: blood. The receptors stem from a human donor in good health.

The rearrangement uses TRBV11-2 and TRBJ2-1, with 10 positions matching TRBD2. After removal of 6 bases from V and 2 bases from J, the junction contained 7 bases not matched to a gene. The CDR3 runs 16 residues. Germline loops: CDR1 SGHAT, CDR2 FQNNGV. The chain's CDR3 is CASRSLAGVAYNEQFF. CDR3 sequence (DNA): TGTGCCAGCAGATCTCTAGCGGGGGTCGCCTACAATGAGCAGTTCTTC.

The rearrangement joins TRBV28 to TRBJ2-5, with 8 positions matching TRBD2. The DNA end is a closer match to TRBJ2-7, so the J assignment may be wrong. Germline V gene data show CDR1 as MDHEN and CDR2 as SYDVKM. This CDR3 comprises 13 residues. The CDR3 nucleotides are TGTGCCAGCAGTTTATTAGGGACTAGCGAGCAGTACTTC. Its protein is CASSLLGTSEQYF.

The chain links TRBV7-8 to TRBJ2-7, with 8 bases that match TRBD2. This CDR3 has 14 amino acids. The trim removed 6 bases at V and 2 bases at J, leaving 6 bases unmatched. Per germline, CDR1 SGHVS and CDR2 FQNEAQ. CDR3 residues: CASRPQRGTYEQYF. DNA for the CDR3: TGTGCCAGCAGACCACAGCGGGGGACCTACGAGCAGTACTTC.

The table lists this clonotype with a few counts. CDR3 protein: CASSFRTGAPIEAFF. In nucleotides, the CDR3 is TGTGCCAGCAGTTTCCGGACAGGGGCTCCAATTGAAGCTTTCTTT. V gene TRBV12-3 or TRBV12-4 combines with J gene TRBJ1-1; TRBD1 matches at 9 bases. Germline trimming cut 3 bases from V and 7 bases from J; bases unmatched to any gene: 9. The CDR3 contains 15 residues.

V gene TRBV7-2 combines with J gene TRBJ2-5; TRBD2 is a possible D gene (5 bases). Germline CDR1 reads SGHTA; CDR2 reads FQGNSA. CDR3 length equals 15 residues. Trimming removed 2 bases from V and 2 bases from J, with 12 bases in between. The CDR3 DNA is TGTGCCAGCAGCTTAAGTTACCGCGGGCAAGAGACCCAGTACTTC. Protein: CASSLSYRGQETQYF.

The chain is built from TRBV4-3 and TRBJ2-3; D may correspond to TRBD1 or TRBD2 (6 bases each). V shed 0 bases and J shed 5 bases, with 18 bases lying between them. CDR1 is LGHNA and CDR2 is YSLEER in the germline V gene. The CDR3 loop spans 17 amino acids. CDR3 sequence (DNA): TGCGCCAGCAGCCAAGATCCCCGAGGGGGGCCCATAGATACGCAGTATTTT. Its translation: CASSQDPRGGPIDTQYF.

Only a few counts were recorded for this clonotype. The rearrangement uses TRBV3-1 and TRBJ2-1, with TRBD1 matching over 8 bases. CDR1 is LGHDT and CDR2 is YNNKEL in the germline V gene (reference sequence). This CDR3 is built from 17 residues. V shed 0 bases and J 2 bases; nucleotides not matched to a gene: 6. CDR3 loop: CASSQDGQGTPYNEQFF. In DNA, the CDR3 is TGTGCCAGCAGCCAAGATGGACAGGGAACTCCCTACAATGAGCAGTTCTTC.

Notes on this clonotype: Germline is not matched at one junction end, which may reflect a read error. This rearrangement joins TRBV29-1 to TRBJ2-5; D possibly uses TRBD1 or TRBD2 (5 bases each). CDR1 SQVTM and CDR2 ANQGSEA come from the germline V gene. CDR3 length: 12 residues. CDR3 in DNA: TGCAGCTCTAAAGAGGGGCAAGAGACCCGGTACTTC. Translating gives CSSKEGQETRYF.

The CDR3 DNA sequence: TGTGCCAGCAGGAAAGAACAGGGGGCAATAGGCTACACCTTC. Translated: CASRKEQGAIGYTF. The chain recombines TRBV2 with TRBJ1-2; TRBD1 aligns across 9 bases. Germline CDR1 and CDR2: SNHLY and FYNNEI. J was trimmed by 8 bases and V by 6 bases; bases with no gene match: 10. The CDR3 is 14 amino acids.

The chain combines TRBV10-3 with TRBJ2-2; D is undetermined. Germline loops: CDR1 ENHRY, CDR2 SYGVKD. This CDR3 comprises 12 residues. With 6 bases removed from V and 7 bases from J, the gap between germline ends came to 9 bases. CDR3 DNA sequence: TGTGCCATCAGCCCCCTGGACGGGGAGCTGTTTTTT. It specifies CAISPLDGELFF.

The chain has TRBV6-6 and TRBJ1-5; D remains ambiguous. CDR3 length equals 13 residues. CDR1 MNHNY and CDR2 SVGAGI come from the germline V gene (reference sequence). The V end was cut by 5 bases, the J end by 5 bases, with 10 bases between. CDR3 sequence reads: CASSKDRDQPQHF. CDR3 nucleotide sequence: TGTGCCAGCAGTAAGGACCGAGATCAGCCCCAGCATTTT.

This clonotype was detected only a few times. V usage is TRBV7-2 and J usage is TRBJ2-7; D uncertain. V lost 4 bases and J lost 2, with 9 bases in between. CDR3 length equals 13 residues. Germline V gene sequence: CDR1 SGHTA, CDR2 FQGNSA. This CDR3 is CASSSEATYEQYF. For the CDR3, the DNA is TGTGCCAGCAGCTCCGAGGCGACCTACGAGCAGTACTTC.

The chain links TRBV5-1 to TRBJ1-5; the D gene is possibly TRBD1 (5 bases). Trimming removed 4 bases at V and 3 bases at J, with 8 bases between. Germline V lookup: CDR1 SGHRS, CDR2 YFSETQ. CDR3 length equals 13 residues. The CDR3 loop is CASSADTNQPQHF. CDR3 bases: TGCGCCAGCAGCGCGGACACCAATCAGCCCCAGCATTTT.

This clonotype has more than one count but fewer than ten. The chain carries TRBV7-9 and TRBJ2-7; D tentatively fits TRBD1 or TRBD2 (5 bases each). Germline loops: CDR1 SEHNR, CDR2 FQNEAQ (reference sequence). The CDR3 length is 17 residues. The germline V and J ends were trimmed by 5 bases and 4 bases, with 24 bases remaining between them. For the CDR3, the DNA is TGTGCCAGCAGCCCATTAATTCCGGGGCCTGGGAATTACGAGCAGTACTTC. Residues: CASSPLIPGPGNYEQYF.

CDR3 amino acids: CASSPLAGPTETQYF. In DNA, the CDR3 is TGTGCCAGCAGTCCCTTAGCGGGACCCACAGAGACCCAGTACTTC. J is TRBJ2-5 and V is TRBV27; 8 bases agree with TRBD2. CDR1 and CDR2 (germline): MNHEY, SMNVEV (reference sequence). The CDR3 consists of 15 residues. J gave up 4 bases and V 5 bases, and 9 bases lay outside the gene matches.

The gene calls are TRBV28 and TRBJ2-7, with D perhaps matching TRBD1 or TRBD2 (5 bases each). Trimming removed 6 bases from V and 0 bases from J, with 15 bases in between. CDR1 MDHEN and CDR2 SYDVKM come from the germline V gene. There are 15 residues in the CDR3. CDR3 loop: CASRKRDGLSYEQYF. The DNA of the CDR3 is TGTGCCAGCAGAAAAAGGGACGGCCTCTCCTACGAGCAGTACTTC.

The gene calls are TRBV4-1 and TRBJ2-5; maybe TRBD2 (7 bases). The CDR3 consists of 15 residues. V dropped 2 bases and J dropped 4 bases, with 14 bases sitting between them. Germline CDR1 MGHRA, CDR2 YSYEKL. This chain's CDR3 is CASSQLTGGGETQYF. The CDR3 DNA reads as TGCGCCAGCAGCCAACTGACGGGGGGCGGAGAGACCCAGTACTTC.